A selection of T cell receptor beta chains follows, all from one sample in a study of CXCR3-negative and CXCR3-positive naive CD8 T cells. One entry per CDR3 protein, without DNA, is what TCRdb gives after re-calling the 5' RACE reads. Recorded for this sample: tens of thousands of distinct CDR3 sequences. Specimen: naive CXCR3+ CD8+ T cells from blood. All receptors come from a human donor in good health. Some clones in this sample may be carry-over from other donors' samples. Both conserved end residues are part of each CDR3.

j_call v_call cdr3_aa
TRBJ1-1 TRBV20-1 CSARETGVMHTEAFF
TRBJ2-1 TRBV6-1 CASGKPHEQFF
TRBJ2-1 TRBV3-1 CASSQGGLVGNEQFF
TRBJ2-7 TRBV7-8 CASSLGQGAEQYF
TRBJ1-2 TRBV7-8 CASSLDTYGYTF
TRBJ2-7 TRBV28 CASSNTHLGSYEQYF
TRBJ2-5 TRBV2 CASSRGLAKQETQYF
TRBJ1-2 TRBV12-3/TRBV12-4 CASSWTGQGDGYTF
TRBJ2-7 TRBV20-1 CSARQGGYEQYF
TRBJ2-5 TRBV7-9 CASTPTSAQETQYF
TRBJ2-1 TRBV15 CATSREASPYNEQFF
TRBJ2-1 TRBV20-1 CSARGGGAGNEQFF
TRBJ2-1 TRBV19 CASTLDRQNSYNEQFF
TRBJ2-1 TRBV6-4 CASSSGQDNEQFF
TRBJ1-5 TRBV7-9 CASSPPGFSNQPQHF
TRBJ1-1 TRBV7-6 CASVGNTEAFF